These T cell receptor beta chains were read from a single sample in a study of blood T cell repertoires in COVID-19. Sequenced by immunoSEQ multiplex PCR; TCRdb stores in-frame clones only, minus some. The repertoire consists of 200,000 to 250,000 clones, with roughly 90% occurring once and the leading ten covering roughly 2.7%. The specimen was PBMCs or T cells enriched from blood (not recorded which). All receptors come from a woman aged 30 to 39 who had recovered from COVID-19. Each CDR3 is given with its conserved first and last residue. The D gene is left open where the match is weak. Rows give clone size only sometimes, using once, few, many, or a class for an expanded clone.

clone_size | j_call | v_call | d_call | cdr3_nt | cdr3_aa
NA | TRBJ2-3 | TRBV7-6 | TRBD2 | TGTGCCAGCAGCTTACCTACTAGCGGGGGGTCCACAGATACGCAGTATTTT | CASSLPTSGGSTDTQYF
NA | TRBJ1-3 | TRBV9 | NA | TGTGCCAGCAGCCCTCGCGGGGGGGTCCTCTCTGGAAACACCATATATTTT | CASSPRGGVLSGNTIYF
once | TRBJ1-3 | TRBV7-9 | NA | TGTGCCAGCAGCTCTTATCAGGGAAACACCATATATTTT | CASSSYQGNTIYF
few | TRBJ2-1 | TRBV7-2 | NA | TGTGCCAGCAGCCTCCCTAGGGCGGGGCCCTACAATGAGCAGTTCTTC | CASSLPRAGPYNEQFF
NA | TRBJ2-5 | TRBV6-2/TRBV6-3 | TRBD1 | TGTGCCAGCAGTTATTTTCTTGGGACAGAGGGGAGAGAGACCCAGTACTTC | CASSYFLGTEGRETQYF
NA | TRBJ1-5 | TRBV14 | TRBD1 | TGTGCCAGCAGCCAAGTACAGGGGGGTTCCCAGCATTTT | CASSQVQGGSQHF
once | TRBJ1-1 | TRBV7-8 | NA | TGTGCCAGCATCCGCGGAGCAGAGAACACTGAAGCTTTCTTT | CASIRGAENTEAFF
NA | TRBJ1-1 | TRBV6-5 | TRBD1 | TGTGCCAGCAGTTTCTTCAGGGGGCTGGGGAACACTGAAGCTTTCTTT | CASSFFRGLGNTEAFF
NA | TRBJ1-4 | TRBV7-9 | TRBD1 | TGTGCCAGCAGCCCCGGGACAGGAAGATTAGAAAAACTGTTTTTT | CASSPGTGRLEKLFF
NA | TRBJ1-5 | TRBV3-1/TRBV3-2 | NA | TGTGCCAGCAGCCAAGTTTCGTATCAGCCCCAGCATTTT | CASSQVSYQPQHF
NA | TRBJ2-7 | TRBV7-6 | TRBD1 | TGTGCCAGCAGCTACGGACAGGGGGCCGACTACGAGCAGTACTTC | CASSYGQGADYEQYF
NA | TRBJ2-3 | TRBV10-3 | TRBD2 | TGTGCCATCAGAATTAGCGGGGGGACCACAGATACGCAGTATTTT | CAIRISGGTTDTQYF
NA | TRBJ1-2 | TRBV4-2 | NA | TGTGCCAGCAGCCAACCCGCCAGGACACCGCCTTACTATGGCTACACCTTC | CASSQPARTPPYYGYTF
few | TRBJ2-1 | TRBV25-1 | NA | TGTGCCAGCAGTGAACTCCCATCAGGGCACCTCTACAATGAGCAGTTCTTC | CASSELPSGHLYNEQFF
once | TRBJ2-7 | TRBV6-1 | NA | TGTGCCAGCAGTGAACGACAGACCTCCTACGAGCAGTACTTC | CASSERQTSYEQYF
NA | TRBJ1-6 | TRBV6-5 | NA | TGTGCCAATATTAGAGGTTCTCCACCCCTCCACTTT | CANIRGSPPLHF
few | TRBJ1-3 | TRBV7-9 | NA | TGTGCCAGCAGCTCATACGGACAACGAGGAAACACCATATATTTT | CASSSYGQRGNTIYF
NA | TRBJ1-2 | TRBV7-9 | TRBD1 | TGTGCCAGCAGCGCGTCTACAGGGGGCGCGGATGGCTACACCTTC | CASSASTGGADGYTF
once | TRBJ1-2 | TRBV7-3 | NA | TGTGCCAGCAGCTTAGGGGGCAGAAACTATGGCTACACCTTC | CASSLGGRNYGYTF
NA | TRBJ1-4 | TRBV4-1 | TRBD1 | TGCGCCAGCAGCCAGCGACAGGGCGAGGATAGTGAAAAACTGTTTTTT | CASSQRQGEDSEKLFF
NA | TRBJ1-4 | TRBV2 | NA | TGTGCCAGCAGGGAGCTAGTGGCTGAAAAACTGTTTTTT | CASRELVAEKLFF
NA | TRBJ2-7 | TRBV4-1 | NA | TGCGCCAGCAGCCCCCTAGACAGCTACGAGCAGTACTTC | CASSPLDSYEQYF
few | TRBJ1-5 | TRBV4-2 | TRBD1 | TGTGCCAGCAGCCAAGAGACAGGGGATCAGCCCCAGCATTTT | CASSQETGDQPQHF
once | TRBJ2-7 | TRBV3-1/TRBV3-2 | NA | TGTGCCAGCAGCCAAGTTAGTCAGGGATACTCCTACGAGCAGTACTTC | CASSQVSQGYSYEQYF
NA | TRBJ2-7 | TRBV9 | NA | TGTGCCAGAAAAATCCGATACGGACTTATTTACGAGCAGTACTTC | CARKIRYGLIYEQYF
NA | TRBJ2-2 | TRBV23-1 | NA | TGCGCCAGCACCCCTTTGGGGGGGGCTAGCGGGGAGCTGTTTTTT | CASTPLGGASGELFF
NA | TRBJ1-2 | TRBV5-6 | NA | TGTGCCAGCCGACGGGAAAGTGAGTCTGGCTACACCTTC | CASRRESESGYTF
few | TRBJ1-5 | TRBV5-3 | NA | TGTGCCAGAAGCTTGGAGGATTGGGGAGATCAGCCCCAGCATTTT | CARSLEDWGDQPQHF
NA | TRBJ1-3 | TRBV7-2 | NA | TGTGCCAGCAGCTTATGGCAGGACTCTGGAAACACCATATATTTT | CASSLWQDSGNTIYF
NA | TRBJ1-1 | TRBV5-5 | TRBD1 | TGTGCCACCAACCAGGGGGACACTGAAGCTTTCTTT | CATNQGDTEAFF
NA | TRBJ1-2 | TRBV6-5 | NA | TGTGCCAGCAGTTACGGGGAGACAGGTTCTAACTATGGCTACACCTTC | CASSYGETGSNYGYTF
NA | TRBJ1-3 | TRBV6-1 | NA | TGTGCCAGCAGTGATGGAGCTTCTGGAAACACCATATATTTT | CASSDGASGNTIYF
once | TRBJ2-5 | TRBV3-1/TRBV3-2 | TRBD1 | TGTGCCAGCAGCCTGATGAGGACAGGGCGGGAGACCCAGTACTTC | CASSLMRTGRETQYF
NA | TRBJ1-2 | TRBV29-1 | NA | TGCAGCGTTGAAGACCGGGGACTTGGCTACACCTTC | CSVEDRGLGYTF
once | TRBJ1-2 | TRBV3-1/TRBV3-2 | TRBD1 | TGTGCCAGCAGCCACCATGGACAGGGGGCTGTCTATGGCTACACCTTC | CASSHHGQGAVYGYTF
NA | TRBJ2-3 | TRBV6-2/TRBV6-3 | NA | TGTGCCAGCAGTACGGCAGATACGCAGTATTTT | CASSTADTQYF
NA | TRBJ2-1 | TRBV2 | TRBD2 | TGTGCCAGCCTGGGACTAGCGCCGGATGAGCAGTTCTTC | CASLGLAPDEQFF
NA | TRBJ1-1 | TRBV7-2 | TRBD1 | TGTGCCAGCAGCTTAGAGACAGGGGGTGGGGAAGCTTTCTTT | CASSLETGGGEAFF
NA | TRBJ1-1 | TRBV9 | TRBD1 | TGTGCCAGCAGCGTAAGACAGGGGATGAGAACTGAAGCTTTCTTT | CASSVRQGMRTEAFF
NA | TRBJ2-7 | TRBV28 | TRBD1 | TGTGCCAGCAGTCCATCGGGACAGGGGTCGGGGGAGCAGTACTTC | CASSPSGQGSGEQYF
once | TRBJ2-7 | TRBV14 | NA | TGTGCCAGCAGCCAAGACCCGGACTACTCCTACGAGCAGTACTTC | CASSQDPDYSYEQYF
NA | TRBJ2-1 | TRBV5-1 | NA | TGCGCCAGCAGCTTACAAGGGGGCGGGGGGTCCTACAATGAGCAGTTCTTC | CASSLQGGGGSYNEQFF
NA | TRBJ2-7 | TRBV4-3 | NA | TGCGCCAGCAGCCAAGATCAGGACTACCCGTTCGAGCAGTACTTC | CASSQDQDYPFEQYF
NA | TRBJ2-3 | TRBV9 | NA | TGTGCCAGCAGCCACGGGGGCACAGATACGCAGTATTTT | CASSHGGTDTQYF
NA | TRBJ2-7 | TRBV3-1/TRBV3-2 | NA | TGTGCCAGCAGCCAAGATCGTAGCGAGCAGTACTTC | CASSQDRSEQYF
once | TRBJ2-7 | TRBV5-4 | TRBD1 | TGTGCCAGCAGCTCGGCCGGGACAGGGGGCAGGACGTACTTC | CASSSAGTGGRTYF
NA | TRBJ1-4 | TRBV2 | TRBD1 | TGTGCCAGCAGGGGATCGACAGGGGATGAAAAACTGTTTTTT | CASRGSTGDEKLFF
NA | TRBJ1-2 | TRBV7-9 | TRBD1 | TGTGCCAGCAGCTCGGACAGGAGTTTTAGCTATGGCTACACCTTC | CASSSDRSFSYGYTF
NA | TRBJ2-5 | TRBV9 | NA | TGTGCCAGCAGTCTGAGCGGCTTCCAAGAGACCCAGTACTTC | CASSLSGFQETQYF
NA | TRBJ2-4 | TRBV4-3 | NA | TGCGCCAGCAGCCAAGAGTCGAGGAACATTCAGTACTTC | CASSQESRNIQYF
NA | TRBJ2-2 | TRBV10-3 | TRBD1 | TGTGCCACCTCAGGGGGCAACACCGGGGAGCTGTTTTTT | CATSGGNTGELFF
NA | TRBJ2-4 | TRBV5-4 | NA | TGTGCCAGCAGCTCCTCGCCCGGGGGAAACATTCAGTACTTC | CASSSSPGGNIQYF
NA | TRBJ1-1 | TRBV28 | TRBD1 | TGTGCCAGCAGTTTATATGGGACAGGGGGCACTGAAGCTTTCTTT | CASSLYGTGGTEAFF
NA | TRBJ2-7 | TRBV5-1 | NA | TGCGCCAGCAGCTTAGACAGAAGCTCCTACGAGCAGTACTTC | CASSLDRSSYEQYF
NA | TRBJ2-2 | TRBV9 | NA | TGTGCCAGCAGCCTGAGGGGGGGACCCCCGGTCGGGGAGCTGTTTTTT | CASSLRGGPPVGELFF
NA | TRBJ2-2 | TRBV19 | TRBD2 | TGTGCCAGTAGTGGTGGACTAGCGTCGAACACCGGGGAGCTGTTTTTT | CASSGGLASNTGELFF
NA | TRBJ1-1 | TRBV12-3/TRBV12-4 | TRBD1 | TGTGCCAGCAGTTTTGGGACAGTACCTGAAGCTTTCTTT | CASSFGTVPEAFF